Shown below are 13 T cell receptor beta chains from a single sample sequenced in a study of cytotoxic CD8 clonotypes in ibrutinib-treated CLL. The method was immunoSEQ multiplex PCR; TCRdb's version includes in-frame clones alone and lacks a portion of them. The profile shows approximately 340,000 clones, over 60% of them singletons. The starting material was PBMCs, obtained after 36 months of ibrutinib treatment. Source of these receptors: a human donor with chronic lymphocytic leukemia.

The chain is built from TRBV9 and TRBJ2-7, with 7 nucleotides matching TRBD2. This CDR3 comprises 14 residues. The J segment lost 9 bases and the V segment lost 0 bases, leaving 9 bases of the junction unmatched. The V gene's germline CDR1 is SGDLS and CDR2 YYNGEE. The CDR3: CASSVGREAGRQYF. The CDR3 DNA sequence: TGTGCCAGCAGCGTAGGTCGGGAAGCGGGGAGGCAGTACTTC.

This chain links TRBV2 with TRBJ1-4; 10 bases map to TRBD1. Trimming removed 5 bases from V and 6 bases from J; junction bases left unmatched: 6. The CDR3 length is 15 residues. Germline V gene lookup returns CDR1 SNHLY and CDR2 FYNNEI. The CDR3 nucleotides read TGTGCCAGCAGTTTACTCGGGACAGGGGATGAAAAACTGTTTTTT. It is translated as CASSLLGTGDEKLFF.

This clone was observed a handful of times. The chain uses TRBV7-2 and TRBJ2-1; TRBD2 aligns across 9 bases. The V segment lost 5 bases and the J segment 9 bases; nucleotides outside the gene matches: 8. This CDR3 is 14 amino acids long. Germline CDR1 reads SGHTA; CDR2 reads FQGNSA. DNA for the CDR3: TGTGCCAGCAGCCCTATAGCGGGAGTTGGTGAGCAGTTCTTC. Translation: CASSPIAGVGEQFF.

The chain combines TRBV5-1 with TRBJ1-1; D call uncertain. The CDR3 spans 13 residues. Germline V CDR1 and CDR2: SGHRS, YFSETQ. V was shortened by 3 bases and J by 5 bases, with 11 bases between the two germline ends. The CDR3 DNA follows: TGCGCCAGCAGCTCTACTCGGGGTACTGAAGCTTTCTTT. It encodes CASSSTRGTEAFF.

This clone has a single count. J is TRBJ2-5 and V is TRBV6-1; 8 nucleotides line up with TRBD1. The CDR3 consists of 16 residues. J lost 4 bases, V lost 4 bases, and 11 bases had no gene match. The germline V gene has CDR1 MNHNS and CDR2 SASEGT. The CDR3 nucleotides read TGTGCCAGCAGTGTGAGGACAGGGATAGGGGGAGAGACCCAGTACTTC. It yields the protein CASSVRTGIGGETQYF.

V usage is TRBV5-1 and J usage is TRBJ1-2, with TRBD1 matching 9 bases. Germline lookup yields CDR1 SGHRS and CDR2 YFSETQ. This CDR3 is built from 15 residues. Trimming took 4 bases from V and 2 from J; bases not matched to a gene: 6. Here the CDR3 DNA reads TGCGCCAGCAGCGAGGGACAGGGAAAAAACTATGGCTACACCTTC. Its protein is CASSEGQGKNYGYTF.

The gene calls are TRBV30 and TRBJ2-2, with 12 bases aligning to TRBD1. With V trimmed by 5 bases and J by 4 bases, 23 bases remained unmatched. The CDR3 runs 21 residues. Germline-derived CDR1 and CDR2 are GTSNPN and SVGIG (reference sequence). The CDR3 DNA follows: TGTGCCTGGGTCCCCGCCTGCCTCCGGGACAGGGGGCGGAATCTCACCGGGGAGCTGTTTTTT. Translation gives CAWVPACLRDRGRNLTGELFF.

This clone was seen more than once but under ten times. V is TRBV11-1 and J is TRBJ1-1, with D perhaps matching TRBD1 (5 bases). Germline loops: CDR1 SGHAT, CDR2 FQDESV (reference sequence). This CDR3 spans 15 amino acids. Trimming removed 1 base from V and 2 bases from J, with 11 bases in between. The CDR3 reads CASSLGITGNTEAFF. The CDR3 DNA follows: TGTGCCAGCAGCTTAGGAATTACAGGAAACACTGAAGCTTTCTTT.

The V and J genes are TRBV29-1 and TRBJ2-1; 7 nucleotides line up with TRBD2. CDR1 and CDR2 (germline): SQVTM, ANQGSEA. This CDR3 is 13 amino acids long. V was pared by 4 bases and J by 9 bases, with 9 bases of the junction left unmatched. CDR3 nucleotide sequence: TGCAGCGTTGTAGTTGGGAGGGGTCTTGAGCAGTTCTTC. The encoded protein is CSVVVGRGLEQFF.

The V call is TRBV2, the J call TRBJ2-7, with TRBD1 as a possible D gene (5 bases). The germline CDR1 and CDR2 sequences are SNHLY and FYNNEI. This CDR3 contains 13 residues. V lost 4 bases and J 4 bases, leaving 11 bases between the germline ends. The CDR3 spells CASSVNRRYEQYF. The CDR3 DNA sequence: TGTGCCAGCAGTGTGAACAGGCGTTACGAGCAGTACTTC.

This clone was observed a handful of times. J is TRBJ2-7 and V is TRBV6-1; 12 positions agree with TRBD1. This CDR3 comprises 15 residues. Germline CDR1 is MNHNS and CDR2 is SASEGT. V dropped 5 bases and J dropped 7; count of bases not matched to a gene: 9. This CDR3 is CASSRDRGPQREQYF. DNA of the CDR3: TGTGCCAGCAGTAGGGACAGGGGGCCGCAACGAGAGCAGTACTTC.

This clone occurred a few times. The chain uses TRBV2 and TRBJ2-7, with 8 bases lining up with TRBD1. This CDR3 contains 13 residues. V lost 11 bases, J lost 2 bases, and 8 bases stayed unmatched. From germline, CDR1 is SNHLY and CDR2 FYNNEI. The CDR3 DNA is TGTGCCGCGCGGGCACAGGGGGCCTACGAGCAGTACTTC. Translated, it gives CAARAQGAYEQYF.

The rearrangement links TRBV29-1 to TRBJ2-7; 9 bases agree with TRBD2. Germline assignment: CDR1 SQVTM and CDR2 ANQGSEA. J lost 6 bases, V lost 0 bases, and 6 bases had no gene match. This CDR3 region has 14 residues. The CDR3 sequence is CSVEDGLAPGEQYF. Here the CDR3 DNA reads TGCAGCGTTGAAGACGGACTAGCGCCAGGCGAGCAGTACTTC.